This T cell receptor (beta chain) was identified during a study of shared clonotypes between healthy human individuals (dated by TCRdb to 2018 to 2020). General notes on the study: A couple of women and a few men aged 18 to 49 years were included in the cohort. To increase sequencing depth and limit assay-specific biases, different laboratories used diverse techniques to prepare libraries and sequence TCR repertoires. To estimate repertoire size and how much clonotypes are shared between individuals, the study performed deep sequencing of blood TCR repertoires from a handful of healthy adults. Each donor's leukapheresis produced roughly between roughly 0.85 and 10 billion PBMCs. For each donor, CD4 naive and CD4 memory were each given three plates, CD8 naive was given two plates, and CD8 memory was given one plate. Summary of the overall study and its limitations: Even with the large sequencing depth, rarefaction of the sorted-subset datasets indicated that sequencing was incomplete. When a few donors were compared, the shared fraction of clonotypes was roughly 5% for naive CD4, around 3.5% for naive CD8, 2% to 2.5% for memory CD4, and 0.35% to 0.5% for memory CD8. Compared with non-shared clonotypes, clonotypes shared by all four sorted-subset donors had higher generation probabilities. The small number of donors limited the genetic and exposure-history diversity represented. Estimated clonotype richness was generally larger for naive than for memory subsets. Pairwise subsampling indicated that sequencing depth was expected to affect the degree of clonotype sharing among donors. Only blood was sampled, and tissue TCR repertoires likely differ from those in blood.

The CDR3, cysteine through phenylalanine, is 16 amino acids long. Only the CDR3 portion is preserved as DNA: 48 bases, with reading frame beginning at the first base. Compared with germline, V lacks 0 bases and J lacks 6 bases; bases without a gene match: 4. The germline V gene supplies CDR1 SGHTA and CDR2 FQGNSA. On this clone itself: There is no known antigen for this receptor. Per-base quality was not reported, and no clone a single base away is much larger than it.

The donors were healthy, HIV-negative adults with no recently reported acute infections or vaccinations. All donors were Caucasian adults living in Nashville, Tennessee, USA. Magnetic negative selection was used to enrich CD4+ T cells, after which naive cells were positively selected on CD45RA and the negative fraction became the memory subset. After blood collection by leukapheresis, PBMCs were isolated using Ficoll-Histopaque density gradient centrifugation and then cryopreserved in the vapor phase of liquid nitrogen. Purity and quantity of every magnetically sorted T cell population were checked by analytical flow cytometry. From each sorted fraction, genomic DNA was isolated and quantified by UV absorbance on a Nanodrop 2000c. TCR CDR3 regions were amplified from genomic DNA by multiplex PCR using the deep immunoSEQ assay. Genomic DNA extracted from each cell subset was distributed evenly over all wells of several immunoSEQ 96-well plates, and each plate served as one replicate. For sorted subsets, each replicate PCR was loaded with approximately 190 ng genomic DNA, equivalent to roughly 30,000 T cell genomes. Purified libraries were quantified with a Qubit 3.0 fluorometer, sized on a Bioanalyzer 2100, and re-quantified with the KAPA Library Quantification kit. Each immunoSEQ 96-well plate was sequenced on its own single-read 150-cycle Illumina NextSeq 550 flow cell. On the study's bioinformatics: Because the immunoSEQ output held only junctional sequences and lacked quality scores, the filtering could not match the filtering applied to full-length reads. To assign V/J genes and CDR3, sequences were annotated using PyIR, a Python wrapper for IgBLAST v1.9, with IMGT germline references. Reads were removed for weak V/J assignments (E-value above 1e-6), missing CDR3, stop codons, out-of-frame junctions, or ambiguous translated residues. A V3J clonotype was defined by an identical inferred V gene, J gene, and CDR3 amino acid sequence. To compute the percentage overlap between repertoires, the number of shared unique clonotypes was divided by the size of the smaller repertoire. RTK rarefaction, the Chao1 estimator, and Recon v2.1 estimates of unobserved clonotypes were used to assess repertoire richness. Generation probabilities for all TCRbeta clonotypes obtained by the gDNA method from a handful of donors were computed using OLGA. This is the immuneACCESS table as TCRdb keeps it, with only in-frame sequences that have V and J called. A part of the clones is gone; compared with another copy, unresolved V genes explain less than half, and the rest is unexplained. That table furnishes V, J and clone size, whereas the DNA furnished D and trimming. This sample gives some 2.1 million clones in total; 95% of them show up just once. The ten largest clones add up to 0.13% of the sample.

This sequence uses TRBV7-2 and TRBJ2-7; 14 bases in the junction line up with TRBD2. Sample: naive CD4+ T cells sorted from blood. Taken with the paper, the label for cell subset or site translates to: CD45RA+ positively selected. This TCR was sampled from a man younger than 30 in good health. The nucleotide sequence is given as TGTGCCAGCAGCTTAGCCGAGGGACTAGCGGGAGCCGAGCAGTACTTC. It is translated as CASSLAEGLAGAEQYF.